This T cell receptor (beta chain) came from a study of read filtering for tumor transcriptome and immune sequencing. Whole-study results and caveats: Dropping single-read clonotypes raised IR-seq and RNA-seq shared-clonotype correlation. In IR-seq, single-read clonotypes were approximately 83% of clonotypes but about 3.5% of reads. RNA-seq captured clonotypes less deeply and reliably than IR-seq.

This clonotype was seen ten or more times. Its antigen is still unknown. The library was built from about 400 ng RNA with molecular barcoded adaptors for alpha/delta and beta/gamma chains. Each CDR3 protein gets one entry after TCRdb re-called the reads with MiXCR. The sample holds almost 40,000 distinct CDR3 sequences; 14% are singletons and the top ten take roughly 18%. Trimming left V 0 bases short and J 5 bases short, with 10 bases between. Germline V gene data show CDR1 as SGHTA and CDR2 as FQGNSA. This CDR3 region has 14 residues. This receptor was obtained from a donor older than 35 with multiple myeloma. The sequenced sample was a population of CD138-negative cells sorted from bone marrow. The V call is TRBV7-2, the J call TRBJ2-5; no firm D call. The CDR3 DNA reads TGTGCCAGCAGCTTAGCTTCGGTATCGGAGACCCAGTACTTC. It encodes CASSLASVSETQYF.